A selection of T cell receptor beta chains follows, all from one sample in a study of T-cell reconstitution after alpha-beta-depleted transplantation in children. TCRdb called the PCR reads again in MiXCR, with one record for every CDR3 protein. The sample yields 85,000 to 120,000 distinct CDR3 sequences, less than 6% seen once. Here the sequenced sample was PBMCs, mostly from graft donor cells, taken 60 days after TCRalphabeta/CD19-depleted stem cell transplant. The receptor source for this set is a female patient between 2 and 15 years old who had a stem cell transplant for Fanconi anemia, so the T cells may come from the graft donor. CDR3s include the opening cysteine and the closing phenylalanine or tryptophan. Each record gives: V gene, clone size, D gene, J gene, CDR3 DNA, CDR3 protein. D genes are given only for firm matches. Part of the rows lack a size; the others show once, few, many or a class for expanded clones.

V gene: TRBV20-1; clone size: many; D gene: TRBD1; J gene: TRBJ2-5; CDR3 DNA: TGCAGTGCTAGAGTTAAGGGGGCGTCGGAGACCCAGTACTTC; CDR3 protein: CSARVKGASETQYF
V gene: TRBV2; clone size: .; D gene: .; J gene: TRBJ2-5; CDR3 DNA: TGTGCCAGCAAGGGGTGGGGAGAGACCCAGTACTTC; CDR3 protein: CASKGWGETQYF
V gene: TRBV20-1; clone size: many; D gene: .; J gene: TRBJ2-2; CDR3 DNA: TGCAGTGCTAGACCCGGACAGAACACCGGGGAGCTGTTTTTT; CDR3 protein: CSARPGQNTGELFF
V gene: TRBV4-2; clone size: many; D gene: .; J gene: TRBJ2-1; CDR3 DNA: TGTGCCAGCAGCCAAGAAAACGGCAATGAGCAGTTCTTC; CDR3 protein: CASSQENGNEQFF
V gene: TRBV29-1; clone size: many; D gene: .; J gene: TRBJ2-1; CDR3 DNA: TGCAGCGTTGCGCGGAATGAGCAGTTCTTC; CDR3 protein: CSVARNEQFF
V gene: TRBV15; clone size: many; D gene: TRBD1; J gene: TRBJ2-7; CDR3 DNA: TGTGCCACCAGGACAGGGGCCCGCTACGAGCAGTACTTC; CDR3 protein: CATRTGARYEQYF
V gene: TRBV7-8; clone size: .; D gene: .; J gene: TRBJ1-3; CDR3 DNA: TGTGCCAGCAGCTTAGGCCGTAGCTCTGGAAACACCATATATTTT; CDR3 protein: CASSLGRSSGNTIYF
V gene: TRBV6-6; clone size: .; D gene: .; J gene: TRBJ1-1; CDR3 DNA: TGTGCCAGCAGTCCATACACTGAAGCTTTCTTT; CDR3 protein: CASSPYTEAFF
V gene: TRBV27; clone size: few; D gene: .; J gene: TRBJ2-7; CDR3 DNA: TGTGCCAGCAGTTTATTAGGCCACTACGAGCAGTACTTC; CDR3 protein: CASSLLGHYEQYF
V gene: TRBV7-8; clone size: many; D gene: TRBD2; J gene: TRBJ2-5; CDR3 DNA: TGTGCCAGCAGCTTAGAAGTGGGAGGGCAAGAGACCCAGTACTTC; CDR3 protein: CASSLEVGGQETQYF
V gene: TRBV2; clone size: .; D gene: TRBD1; J gene: TRBJ2-1; CDR3 DNA: TGTGCCAGCTGTTTTGAAGCTTGGGGACAGAGCTCCTACAATGAGCAGTTCTTC; CDR3 protein: CASCFEAWGQSSYNEQFF
V gene: TRBV6-5; clone size: many; D gene: TRBD2; J gene: TRBJ2-1; CDR3 DNA: TGTGCCAGCAGTTACCTGGGGCTAGCGGGAGGGGAGCAGTTCTTC; CDR3 protein: CASSYLGLAGGEQFF
V gene: TRBV12-3/TRBV12-4; clone size: many; D gene: .; J gene: TRBJ2-3; CDR3 DNA: TGTGCCAGCAGTCCTCACACAGATACGCAGTATTTT; CDR3 protein: CASSPHTDTQYF
V gene: TRBV7-8; clone size: many; D gene: .; J gene: TRBJ2-1; CDR3 DNA: TGTGCCAGCATTCAAAGGGGGGCCAAGGGATACAATGAGCAGTTCTTC; CDR3 protein: CASIQRGAKGYNEQFF
V gene: TRBV12-3/TRBV12-4; clone size: many; D gene: TRBD2; J gene: TRBJ2-3; CDR3 DNA: TGTGCCAGCAGTAGGACTAGCGGGGGGGATACGCAGTATTTT; CDR3 protein: CASSRTSGGDTQYF
V gene: TRBV5-5; clone size: many; D gene: TRBD1; J gene: TRBJ1-1; CDR3 DNA: TGTGCCAGCAGAAGGGACAGGGGCGGGAACACTGAAGCTTTCTTT; CDR3 protein: CASRRDRGGNTEAFF
V gene: TRBV3-1; clone size: many; D gene: .; J gene: TRBJ2-7; CDR3 DNA: TGTGCCAGCAGCCAAGATAGGTGGGCCTACGAGCAGTACTTC; CDR3 protein: CASSQDRWAYEQYF
V gene: TRBV10-3; clone size: few; D gene: .; J gene: TRBJ2-2; CDR3 DNA: TGTGCCATACCTGCTAAGACTGGTGCCGACAGCCCCACCGGGGAGCTGTTTTTT; CDR3 protein: CAIPAKTGADSPTGELFF
V gene: TRBV7-2; clone size: few; D gene: TRBD2; J gene: TRBJ2-2; CDR3 DNA: TGTGCCAGCAGCTTAGGGACTAGCGGGAAGAACACCGGGGAGCTGTTTTTT; CDR3 protein: CASSLGTSGKNTGELFF
V gene: TRBV12-3/TRBV12-4; clone size: .; D gene: .; J gene: TRBJ2-7; CDR3 DNA: TGTGCCAGCAGTTTTACAGGATCTTTTGATTACGAGCAGTACTTC; CDR3 protein: CASSFTGSFDYEQYF
V gene: TRBV30; clone size: few; D gene: .; J gene: TRBJ2-1; CDR3 DNA: TGTGCCTGGAGTTACCGGGGGCTAGCCCACAATGAGCAGTTCTTC; CDR3 protein: CAWSYRGLAHNEQFF
V gene: TRBV5-1; clone size: many; D gene: TRBD2; J gene: TRBJ2-3; CDR3 DNA: TGCGCCAGCAGCACGGGACTAGCGGGAGGGCCACGCACAGATACGCAGTATTTT; CDR3 protein: CASSTGLAGGPRTDTQYF